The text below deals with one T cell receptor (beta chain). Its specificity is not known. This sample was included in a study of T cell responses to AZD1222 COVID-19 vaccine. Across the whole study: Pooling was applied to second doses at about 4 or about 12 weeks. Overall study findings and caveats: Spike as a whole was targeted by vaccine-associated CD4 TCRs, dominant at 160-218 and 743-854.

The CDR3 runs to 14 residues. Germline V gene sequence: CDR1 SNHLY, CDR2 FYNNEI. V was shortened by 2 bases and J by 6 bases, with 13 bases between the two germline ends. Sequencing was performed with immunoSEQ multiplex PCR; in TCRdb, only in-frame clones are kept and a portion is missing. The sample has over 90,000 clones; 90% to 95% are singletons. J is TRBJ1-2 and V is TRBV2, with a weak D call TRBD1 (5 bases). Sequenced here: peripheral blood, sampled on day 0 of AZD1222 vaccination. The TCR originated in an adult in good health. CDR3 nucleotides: TGTGCCAGCAGTGAAAGGGCCATCAGGGATGGCTACACCTTC. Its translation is CASSERAIRDGYTF.